This entry features one T cell receptor beta chain sequence. The data are from a study of blood T cell repertoires in COVID-19. Measured with immunoSEQ multiplex PCR; TCRdb has only the in-frame clones, and not every one. The table records 150,000 to 200,000 clones, roughly 76% of them present only once. This CDR3 is 11 amino acids long. The ends were cut back, 4 bases at V and 5 bases at J, with 8 bases in the middle. In germline, CDR1 is GTSNPN, CDR2 SVGIG (reference sequence). While infection was still active, Seattle patients were enrolled and then followed longitudinally. The TCR sequence derives from an elderly woman with COVID-19, enrolled during active disease. V usage is TRBV30 and J usage is TRBJ1-1; D possibly corresponds to TRBD1 (5 bases). The material sequenced was peripheral blood. This CDR3 reads CAWTQGTEAFF. Written as DNA, the CDR3 is TGTGCCTGGACCCAGGGAACTGAAGCTTTCTTT.